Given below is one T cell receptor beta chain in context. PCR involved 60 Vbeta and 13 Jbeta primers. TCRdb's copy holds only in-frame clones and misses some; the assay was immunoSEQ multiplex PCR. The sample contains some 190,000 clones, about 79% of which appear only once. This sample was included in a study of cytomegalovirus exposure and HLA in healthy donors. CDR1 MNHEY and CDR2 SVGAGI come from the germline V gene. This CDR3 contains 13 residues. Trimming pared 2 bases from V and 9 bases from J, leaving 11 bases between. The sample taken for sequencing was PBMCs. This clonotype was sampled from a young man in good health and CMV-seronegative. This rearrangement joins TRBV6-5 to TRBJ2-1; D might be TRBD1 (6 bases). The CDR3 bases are TGTGCCAGCAGTTACCCCGACAGGCCTGAGCAGTTCTTC. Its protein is CASSYPDRPEQFF.